This TCR beta chain was recorded in a study of shared clonotypes between healthy human individuals. The wider study: A couple of women and a few men aged 18 to 49 made up the donors.

Points on this clone: Its antigen is not known.

Study-wide results and limits: The sharing of around 5% of naive CD4 clonotypes was seen across a handful of donors.

Some clones are missing from TCRdb's copy, which holds only in-frame ones; the method was immunoSEQ multiplex PCR. The table records 700,000 to 950,000 clones, 95% to 97% of them present only once. The CDR3 has 15 residues. Looked up from germline, CDR1 is SEHNR and CDR2 is FQNEAQ (reference sequence). J was trimmed by 6 bases and V by 5 bases; bases with no gene match: 12. CD8 cells classed as naive were CD45RO-negative and positively selected for CCR7, excluding terminally differentiated effector memory CD45RA+ cells. Healthy HIV-negative adults with no recent acute infections or vaccinations were recruited as donors.

The rearrangement joins TRBV7-9 to TRBJ1-2; 7 nucleotides agree with TRBD1. What was sequenced was naive CD8+ T cells sorted from blood. The receptor's source is a man younger than 40 in good health. DNA of the CDR3: TGTGCCAGCAGCGAATCGCCGGACAGGCGGCATGGCTACACCTTC. Translation gives CASSESPDRRHGYTF.